One sample yielded the 23 T cell receptor beta chains listed below, sequenced in a study of early T cells in non-severe SARS-CoV-2 infection. In TCRdb, the 5' RACE reads were re-called with MiXCR into one record per CDR3 protein. Found here are roughly 40,000 distinct CDR3 sequences, 4% of them singletons; the top ten hold about 3%. Sequencing used whole blood. These TCRs come from an adult who was a healthcare worker with PCR-confirmed SARS-CoV-2 infection or an uninfected control (not recorded which).

The chain recombines TRBV27 with TRBJ2-7; tentatively, D is TRBD2 (6 bases). This CDR3 has 14 amino acids. V was cut by 7 bases and J by 4 bases, with 17 bases left in between. CDR1 is MNHEY and CDR2 is SMNVEV in the germline V gene (reference sequence). CDR3: CASKIRGSGYEQYF. The CDR3, as DNA: TGTGCCAGCAAGATTAGGGGTAGCGGATACGAGCAGTACTTC.

Ten or more counts support this clonotype. The genes are TRBV5-4 and TRBJ2-1, with 8 bases lining up with TRBD2. The CDR3 has 15 residues. Germline V gene sequence: CDR1 SGHNT, CDR2 YYREEE (reference sequence). With V trimmed by 6 bases and J by 8 bases, 13 bases remained unmatched. The CDR3 loop is CASTRAGAAWDEQFF. The CDR3 DNA reads TGTGCCAGCACCCGAGCGGGGGCGGCATGGGATGAGCAGTTCTTC. The entire variable domain, with the rest obtained from reference TRBV5-4 and TRBJ2-1, is as follows: ETGVTQSPTHLIKTRGQQVTLRCSSQSGHNTVSWYQQALGQGPQFIFQYYREEENGRGNFPPRFSGLQFPNYSSELNVNALELDDSALYLCASTRAGAAWDEQFFGPGTRLTVL.

This clonotype was seen ten or more times. The chain uses TRBV7-3 and TRBJ2-3; D gene uncertain. The CDR3 is 15 residues long. V was trimmed by 6 bases and J by 3 bases, leaving 16 bases between them. The germline V gene encodes CDR1 SGHTA and CDR2 FQGTGA. CDR3: CASSSSPGSTDTQYF. DNA for the CDR3: TGTGCCAGCAGTTCGTCCCCAGGATCTACAGATACGCAGTATTTT.

In its sample, this clonotype was seen many times. V usage is TRBV20-1 and J usage is TRBJ2-3, with 8 nucleotides matching TRBD2. V gave up 6 bases and J gave up 0 bases; unmatched junction bases: 8. The CDR3 covers 15 residues. Germline CDR1 DFQATT, CDR2 SNEGSKA (reference sequence). CDR3 residues: CSAPTSGFSTDTQYF. In nucleotides, the CDR3 is TGCAGTGCCCCAACTAGCGGCTTTAGCACAGATACGCAGTATTTT.

Many counts were recorded for this clonotype. CDR3 coding DNA: TGTGCCAGCAGCACTCCGAAACAGAACACTGAAGCTTTCTTT. Protein product: CASSTPKQNTEAFF. The genes are TRBV21-1 and TRBJ1-1. TRBV21-1 is assigned pseudogene status. This CDR3 spans 14 amino acids.

This clonotype was counted ten times or more. J is TRBJ1-1 and V is TRBV4-1; no definite D call. The length of the CDR3 is 14 residues. Germline CDR1 is MGHRA and CDR2 is YSYEKL. V was trimmed by 1 base and J by 1 base, leaving 7 bases between them. DNA for the CDR3: TGCGCCAGCAGCCAAGCCCCAGAGAACACTGAAGCTTTCTTT. Its translation: CASSQAPENTEAFF.

The chain has TRBV10-3 and TRBJ2-1, with no clear D. This CDR3 contains 17 residues. The V end was cut by 4 bases, the J end by 4 bases, with 20 bases between. CDR1 and CDR2 from the germline V gene are ENHRY and SYGVKD. DNA of the CDR3: TGTGCCATCAGTGGAGACCCGCCGAGTTCAGCGTACAATGAGCAGTTCTTC. It codes for CAISGDPPSSAYNEQFF.

This clonotype was counted ten times or more. The chain has TRBV12-3 or TRBV12-4 and TRBJ2-7; D remains unclear. The ends were cut back, 3 bases at V and 0 bases at J, with 9 bases in the middle. CDR3 length: 14 residues. The CDR3 region has the DNA TGTGCCAGCAGTTTCCTTGGCGGCTCCTACGAGCAGTACTTC. Translation gives CASSFLGGSYEQYF.

The chain uses TRBV30 and TRBJ2-1; 11 bases map to TRBD2. Germline CDR1 is GTSNPN and CDR2 is SVGIG (reference sequence). The trim removed 6 bases at V and 4 bases at J, leaving 2 bases unmatched. This CDR3 contains 13 residues. The CDR3 here is CACTSGRYNEQFF. In DNA, the CDR3 is TGTGCCTGTACTAGCGGGAGATACAATGAGCAGTTCTTC.

With regard to this clonotype: Since a much larger clone is just one base distant, this may be a read error. V usage is TRBV2 and J usage is TRBJ2-2; D may be TRBD1 (6 bases). V lost 3 bases and J 2 bases, leaving 13 bases between the germline ends. CDR1 and CDR2 (germline): SNHLY, FYNNEI. The CDR3 sequence is 16 residues long. The CDR3 DNA is TGTGCCAGCAGTGAGCGAGGACAGCCAAACACCGGGGAGCTGTTTTTT. As protein: CASSERGQPNTGELFF.

In this sample, this clonotype turned up many times. The V gene is TRBV19, the J gene TRBJ1-5; 7 bases are shared with TRBD1. V shed 3 bases, J shed 1 base, and the junction held 9 bases outside the gene matches. This CDR3 spans 17 amino acids. CDR1 is LNHDA and CDR2 is SQIVND in the germline V gene (reference sequence). Here the CDR3 reads CASSISIRGSSNQPQHF. The DNA of the CDR3 is TGTGCCAGTAGTATTTCGATCAGGGGGTCCAGCAATCAGCCCCAGCATTTT.

In its sample, this clonotype was seen many times. This chain uses TRBV6-5 with TRBJ1-6; 7 bases line up with TRBD1. V trimming: 3 bases; J trimming: 7 bases; junction bases outside the gene matches: 3. The CDR3 has 14 amino acids. Germline V gene sequence: CDR1 MNHEY, CDR2 SVGAGI. The CDR3: CASSYQGVNSPLHF. DNA of the CDR3: TGTGCCAGCAGTTATCAGGGGGTCAATTCACCCCTCCACTTT.

There are many counts of this clonotype. The chain couples TRBV5-6 to TRBJ2-6; D call uncertain. Germline lookup yields CDR1 SGHDT and CDR2 YYEEEE. Trimming removed 2 bases at V and 2 bases at J, with 8 bases between. The CDR3 runs to 15 residues. DNA for the CDR3: TGTGCCAGCAGCTTCCCCCAGGCTGGGGCCAACGTCCTGACTTTC. Translation: CASSFPQAGANVLTF.

V and J are TRBV5-6 and TRBJ1-3, with D unresolved. Per the germline V gene, CDR1 is SGHDT and CDR2 is YYEEEE. The CDR3 is 14 amino acids. Trimming left V 0 bases short and J 2 bases short, with 6 bases between. The CDR3 protein is CASSLEGPGNTIYF. CDR3 coding DNA: TGTGCCAGCAGCTTGGAAGGACCTGGAAACACCATATATTTT.

This clonotype was recorded at least ten times. The chain combines TRBV20-1 with TRBJ2-1, with 8 nucleotides matching TRBD2. With V trimmed by 5 bases and J by 9 bases, 9 bases remained unmatched. Germline V gene data show CDR1 as DFQATT and CDR2 as SNEGSKA (reference sequence). The CDR3 covers 13 residues. CDR3 in DNA: TGCAGTGCTCGGGGGGGCCTTGTTCTTGAGCAGTTCTTC. Residues: CSARGGLVLEQFF.

This chain joins TRBV29-1 and TRBJ2-1; 14 positions match TRBD2. The CDR3 loop spans 17 amino acids. Germline CDR1 SQVTM, CDR2 ANQGSEA. J was trimmed by 9 bases and V by 7 bases; bases with no gene match: 17. CDR3 DNA sequence: TGCAGCGCCACGACTAGCGGGAGGGCCCTACCTAGCGGTGAGCAGTTCTTC. Translated, it gives CSATTSGRALPSGEQFF.

This clonotype was observed at least ten times. The V and J genes are TRBV21-1 and TRBJ1-2. TRBV21-1 is a pseudogene segment. The CDR3 is 15 residues long. The CDR3 is CASSKVAGSNYGYTF. DNA of the CDR3: TGTGCCAGCAGCAAAGTCGCCGGTTCTAACTATGGCTACACCTTC.

The rearrangement joins TRBV7-9 to TRBJ2-1, with 11 bases fitting TRBD2. The germline V gene encodes CDR1 SEHNR and CDR2 FQNEAQ (reference sequence). CDR3 length: 13 amino acids. Here the CDR3 reads CARGSGRADEQFF. For the CDR3, the DNA is TGTGCTAGGGGTAGCGGGAGGGCCGATGAGCAGTTCTTC.

This clonotype occurred a few times. The chain has TRBV5-8 and TRBJ2-1; D is unresolved. With 4 bases removed from V and 0 bases from J, the gap between germline ends came to 11 bases. The CDR3 runs to 15 residues. CDR1 and CDR2 from the germline V gene are SGHTS and YDEGEE. CDR3 sequence reads: CASSPPTSSYNEQFF. In DNA form, the CDR3 reads TGTGCCAGCAGCCCCCCGACAAGCTCCTACAATGAGCAGTTCTTC.

This clonotype occurred once. A much larger clone sits a single nucleotide away, making a read error possible. The chain has TRBV3-1 and TRBJ2-6, with D unclear. The CDR3 contains 16 residues. Germline loops: CDR1 LGHDT, CDR2 YNNKEL (reference sequence). CDR3 protein: CASSQLVPSGTNVLTF. As DNA, the CDR3 is TGTGCCAGCAGCCAGTTAGTCCCCTCTGGGACCAACGTCCTGACTTTC.

This clonotype was picked up many times. The chain uses TRBV11-2 and TRBJ2-1, with a tentative D call TRBD2 (5 bases). Germline loops: CDR1 SGHAT, CDR2 FQNNGV. The CDR3 totals 14 residues. V was cut by 3 bases and J by 2 bases, with 8 bases left in between. The CDR3 sequence: CASSFEGPYNEQFF. The CDR3 DNA is TGTGCCAGCAGCTTCGAGGGCCCCTACAATGAGCAGTTCTTC. The full variable domain, in which reference TRBV11-2 and TRBJ2-1 provide the parts outside the CDR3, is EAGVAQSPRYKIIEKRQSVAFWCNPISGHATLYWYQQILGQGPKLLIQFQNNGVVDDSQLPKDRFSAERLKGVDSTLKIQPAKLEDSAVYLCASSFEGPYNEQFFGPGTRLTVL.

The chain links TRBV29-1 to TRBJ2-2, with TRBD2 matching 11 bases. There are 15 residues in the CDR3. J was trimmed by 7 bases and V by 7 bases; bases with no gene match: 11. Germline CDR1 reads SQVTM; CDR2 reads ANQGSEA. In DNA, the CDR3 is TGCAGCGCAATGCTAGCGGGAGGTCGCGGCGGGGAGCTGTTTTTT. This codes for CSAMLAGGRGGELFF.

The sample holds many counts of this clonotype. The chain has TRBV29-1 and TRBJ1-1; no firm D call. Trimming removed 7 bases from V and 4 bases from J, with 4 bases in between. CDR1 is SQVTM, CDR2 ANQGSEA, per germline. The CDR3 runs 9 residues. The CDR3 bases are TGCAGCGCCGGCACTGAAGCTTTCTTT. It yields the protein CSAGTEAFF.